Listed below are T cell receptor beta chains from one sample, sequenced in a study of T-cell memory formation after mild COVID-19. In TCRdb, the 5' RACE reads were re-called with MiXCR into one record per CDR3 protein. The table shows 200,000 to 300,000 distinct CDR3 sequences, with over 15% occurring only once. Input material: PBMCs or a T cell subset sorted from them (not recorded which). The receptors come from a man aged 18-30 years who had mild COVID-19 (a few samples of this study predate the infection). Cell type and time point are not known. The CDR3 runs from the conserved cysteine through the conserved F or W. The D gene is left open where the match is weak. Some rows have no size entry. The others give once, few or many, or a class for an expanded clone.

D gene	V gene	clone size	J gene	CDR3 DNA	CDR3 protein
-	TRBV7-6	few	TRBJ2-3	TGTGCCAGCAGCTTAGTGGGCGCAGATACGCAGTATTTT	CASSLVGADTQYF
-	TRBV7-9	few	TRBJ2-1	TGTGCCAGCAGCTTAACTGACGGTATGAGAGAGCAGTTCTTC	CASSLTDGMREQFF
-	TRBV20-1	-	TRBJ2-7	TGCAGTGCTAGAAGGGTGATGGACGAGCAGTACTTC	CSARRVMDEQYF
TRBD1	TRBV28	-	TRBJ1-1	TGTGCCAGCAGTAGCCCGGGACAGGGGAAAAGTGAAGCTTTCTTT	CASSSPGQGKSEAFF
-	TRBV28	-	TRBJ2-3	TGTGCCAGCACCCCGGAGGGCGTCACAGATACGCAGTATTTT	CASTPEGVTDTQYF
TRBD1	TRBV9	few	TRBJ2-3	TGTGCCAGCAGCGTCGCTCCGGGACAGGGATTTGGAGATACGCAGTATTTT	CASSVAPGQGFGDTQYF
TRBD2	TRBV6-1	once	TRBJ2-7	TGTGCCAGCAGGGGGGGGAAGGGAGAGGACTACGAGCAGTACTTC	CASRGGKGEDYEQYF
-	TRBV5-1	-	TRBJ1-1	TGCGCCAGCAGCTTGGTACTCGGCTATGGGAACACTGAAGCTTTCTTT	CASSLVLGYGNTEAFF
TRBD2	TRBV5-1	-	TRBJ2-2	TGCGCCAGCAGCTGGACTAGTTCCAACGGGGAGCTGTTTTTT	CASSWTSSNGELFF
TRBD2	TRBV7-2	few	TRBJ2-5	TGTGCCAGCAGCTTAAAGGTTCTAGCGGGGGGCCCAGAGACCCAGTACTTC	CASSLKVLAGGPETQYF
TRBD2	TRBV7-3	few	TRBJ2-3	TGTGCCAGCAGCCCTGCTAGCGGGGGGGCGAATACGCAGTATTTT	CASSPASGGANTQYF